This is a list of T cell receptor beta chains from one sample in a study of OX40 agonist ivuxolimab in advanced cancers. Here immunoSEQ multiplex PCR was the method, and the copy in TCRdb shows in-frame clones only, minus some. The sample has approximately 16,000 clones, around 80% seen once; the top ten hold 30% to 35%. This sample comprised CD4+ or CD8+ T cells sorted from blood, obtained in a trial of the OX40 agonist ivuxolimab. These receptors were collected from an adult with an advanced solid tumor such as melanoma, head and neck, liver or kidney cancer. Both conserved end residues are part of each CDR3. Fields, in order: J gene, clone size, D gene, CDR3 length, V gene, CDR3 protein, CDR3 DNA. D genes are given only for firm matches. Not every row has a clone size; where given, it reads once, few, many or a size class.

>TRBJ1-1|.|TRBD1|15|TRBV6-5
CASSRPGQQNTEAFF
TGTGCCAGCAGCAGACCGGGACAGCAGAACACTGAAGCTTTCTTT
>TRBJ2-7|once|.|13|TRBV27
CASSLSRRNEQYF
TGTGCCAGCAGTTTATCGAGAAGGAACGAGCAGTACTTC
>TRBJ1-1|few|.|12|TRBV27
CASSPGTAEAFF
TGTGCCAGCAGTCCAGGGACGGCTGAAGCTTTCTTT
>TRBJ2-3|medium-sized|TRBD1|15|TRBV7-2
CASRMTGVSTDTQYF
TGTGCCAGCAGGATGACAGGGGTTAGTACAGATACGCAGTATTTT
>TRBJ1-3|.|.|11|TRBV6-4
CASRAGNTIYF
TGTGCCAGCAGGGCTGGAAACACCATATATTTT
>TRBJ1-1|.|.|15|TRBV6-5
CASSYLGGADTEAFF
TGTGCCAGCAGTTACTTAGGGGGGGCGGACACTGAAGCTTTCTTT
>TRBJ2-7|.|.|12|TRBV7-9
CASSGETYEQYF
TGTGCCAGCAGCGGCGAGACCTACGAGCAGTACTTC
>TRBJ2-1|.|.|15|TRBV5-6
CASSEVTGAYNEQFF
TGTGCCAGCAGCGAGGTGACAGGAGCCTACAATGAGCAGTTCTTC
>TRBJ2-1|.|.|12|TRBV29-1
CSVESWKNEQFF
TGCAGCGTTGAATCGTGGAAGAATGAGCAGTTCTTC
>TRBJ2-7|.|.|11|TRBV27
CASSFGYEQYF
TGTGCCAGCAGTTTTGGATACGAGCAGTACTTC
>TRBJ2-5|once|.|13|TRBV27
CASRGAMEETQYF
TGTGCCAGCCGGGGGGCGATGGAAGAGACCCAGTACTTC
>TRBJ1-1|.|.|12|TRBV7-3
CASSYGGTEAFF
TGTGCCAGCAGCTACGGTGGGACTGAAGCTTTCTTT
>TRBJ1-3|once|.|13|TRBV29-1
CSVDPGAGNTIYF
TGCAGCGTAGATCCAGGGGCTGGAAACACCATATATTTT
>TRBJ2-7|.|TRBD1|11|TRBV20-1
CSAGEGALQYF
TGCAGTGCTGGCGAGGGGGCGTTGCAGTACTTC
>TRBJ2-1|.|.|12|TRBV2
CASSDRADEQFF
TGTGCCAGCAGTGATCGGGCAGACGAGCAGTTCTTC